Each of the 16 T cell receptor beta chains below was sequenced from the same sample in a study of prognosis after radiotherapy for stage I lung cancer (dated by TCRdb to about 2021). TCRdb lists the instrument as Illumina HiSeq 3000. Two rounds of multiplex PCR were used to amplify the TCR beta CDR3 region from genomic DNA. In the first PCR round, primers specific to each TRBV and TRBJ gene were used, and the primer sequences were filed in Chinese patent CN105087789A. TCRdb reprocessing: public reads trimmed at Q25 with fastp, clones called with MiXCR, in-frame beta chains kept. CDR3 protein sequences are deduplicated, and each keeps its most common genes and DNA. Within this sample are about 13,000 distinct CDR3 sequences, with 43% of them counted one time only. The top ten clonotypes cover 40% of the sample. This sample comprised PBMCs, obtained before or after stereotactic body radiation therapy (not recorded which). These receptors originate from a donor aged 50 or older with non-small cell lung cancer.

The CDR3 sequence is CASSPGATDTQYF. DNA for the CDR3: TGTGCCAGCAGTCCCGGGGCCACAGATACGCAGTATTTT. The V call is TRBV28, the J call TRBJ2-3; TRBD1 or TRBD2 may be the D gene (5 bases each). CDR3 size: 13 residues. In germline, CDR1 is MDHEN, CDR2 SYDVKM. Trimming took 5 bases from V and 2 from J, leaving 8 bases between them.

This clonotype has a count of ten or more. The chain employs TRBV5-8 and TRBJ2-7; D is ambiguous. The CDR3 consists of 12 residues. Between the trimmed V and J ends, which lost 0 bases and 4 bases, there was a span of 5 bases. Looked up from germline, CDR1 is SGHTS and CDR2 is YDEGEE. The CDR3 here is CASSLDGYEQYF. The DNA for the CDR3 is TGTGCCAGCAGCTTGGATGGGTACGAGCAGTACTTC.

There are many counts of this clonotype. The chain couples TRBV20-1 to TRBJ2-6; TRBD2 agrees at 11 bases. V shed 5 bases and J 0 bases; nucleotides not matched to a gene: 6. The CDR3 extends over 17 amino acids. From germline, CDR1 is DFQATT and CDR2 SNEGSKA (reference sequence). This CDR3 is CSAGGLAGLSGANVLTF. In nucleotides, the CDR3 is TGCAGTGCTGGAGGACTAGCGGGTCTCTCTGGGGCCAACGTCCTGACTTTC.

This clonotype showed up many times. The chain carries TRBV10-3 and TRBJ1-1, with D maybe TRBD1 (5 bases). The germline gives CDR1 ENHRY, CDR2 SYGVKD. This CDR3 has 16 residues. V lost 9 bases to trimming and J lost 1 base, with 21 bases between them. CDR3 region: CAISQGSGYGNTEAFF. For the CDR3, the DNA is TGTGCCATTTCCCAGGGAAGTGGGTATGGGAACACTGAAGCTTTCTTT.

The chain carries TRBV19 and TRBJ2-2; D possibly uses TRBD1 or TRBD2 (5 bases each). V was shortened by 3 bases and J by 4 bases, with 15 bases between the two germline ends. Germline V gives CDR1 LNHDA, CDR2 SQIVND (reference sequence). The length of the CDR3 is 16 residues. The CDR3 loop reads CASSILRLRGTGELFF. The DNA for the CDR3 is TGTGCCAGTAGTATCCTTAGGCTGAGGGGCACCGGGGAGCTGTTTTTT.

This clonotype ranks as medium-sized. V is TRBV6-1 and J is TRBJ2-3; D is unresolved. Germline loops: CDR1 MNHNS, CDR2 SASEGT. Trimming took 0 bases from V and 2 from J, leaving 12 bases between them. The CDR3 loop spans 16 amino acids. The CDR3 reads CASSEASHLHTDTQYF. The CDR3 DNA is TGTGCCAGCAGTGAAGCCTCACACCTTCACACAGATACGCAGTATTTT.

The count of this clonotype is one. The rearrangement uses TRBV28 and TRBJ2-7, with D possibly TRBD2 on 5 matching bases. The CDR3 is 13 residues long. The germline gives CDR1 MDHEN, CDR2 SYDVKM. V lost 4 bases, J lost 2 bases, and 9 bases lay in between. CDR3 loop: CASSSSGAYEQYF. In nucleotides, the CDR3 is TGTGCCAGCAGTTCCAGCGGAGCCTACGAGCAGTACTTC.

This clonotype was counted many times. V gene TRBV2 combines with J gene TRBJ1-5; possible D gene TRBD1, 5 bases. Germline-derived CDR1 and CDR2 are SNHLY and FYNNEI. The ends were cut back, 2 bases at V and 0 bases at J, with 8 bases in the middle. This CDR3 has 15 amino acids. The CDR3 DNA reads TGTGCCAGCAGTGAAAGGACATATAGCAATCAGCCCCAGCATTTT. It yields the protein CASSERTYSNQPQHF.

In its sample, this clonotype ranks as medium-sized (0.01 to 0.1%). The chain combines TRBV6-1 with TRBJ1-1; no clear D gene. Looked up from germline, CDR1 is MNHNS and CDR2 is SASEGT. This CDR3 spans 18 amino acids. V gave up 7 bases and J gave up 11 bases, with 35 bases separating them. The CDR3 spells CASTLRVAVGASAGSAFF. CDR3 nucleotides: TGTGCCAGCACCCTCAGAGTAGCCGTGGGCGCTTCGGCGGGTTCGGCTTTCTTT.

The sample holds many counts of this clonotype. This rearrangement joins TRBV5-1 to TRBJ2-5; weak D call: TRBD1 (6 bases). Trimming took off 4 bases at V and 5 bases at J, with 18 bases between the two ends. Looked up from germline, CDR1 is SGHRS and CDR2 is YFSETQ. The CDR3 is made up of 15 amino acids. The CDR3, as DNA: TGCGCCAGCAGCCTACAGGGTTCCCCTTTGGAGACCCAGTACTTC. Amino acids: CASSLQGSPLETQYF.

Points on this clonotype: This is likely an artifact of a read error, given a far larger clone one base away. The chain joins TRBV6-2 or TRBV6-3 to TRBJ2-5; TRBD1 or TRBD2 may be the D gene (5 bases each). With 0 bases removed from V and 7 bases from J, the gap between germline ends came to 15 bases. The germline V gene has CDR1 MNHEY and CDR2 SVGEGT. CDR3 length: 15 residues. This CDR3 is CASSYSPGTQGTQYF. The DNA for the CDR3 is TGTGCCAGCAGTTACTCGCCAGGGACCCAGGGGACCCAGTACTTC.

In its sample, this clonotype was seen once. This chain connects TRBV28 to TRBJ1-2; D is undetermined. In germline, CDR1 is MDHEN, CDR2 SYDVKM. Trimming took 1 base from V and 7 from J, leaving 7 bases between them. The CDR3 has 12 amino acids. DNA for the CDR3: TGTGCCAGCAGTTTATTCCCCTTTGGCTACACCTTC. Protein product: CASSLFPFGYTF.

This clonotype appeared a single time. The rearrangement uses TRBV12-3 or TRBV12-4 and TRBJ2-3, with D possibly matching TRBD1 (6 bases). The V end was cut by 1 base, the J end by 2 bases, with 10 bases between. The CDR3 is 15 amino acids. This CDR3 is CASSLDRVDTDTQYF. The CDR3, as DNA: TGTGCCAGCAGTTTAGACAGGGTTGACACAGATACGCAGTATTTT.

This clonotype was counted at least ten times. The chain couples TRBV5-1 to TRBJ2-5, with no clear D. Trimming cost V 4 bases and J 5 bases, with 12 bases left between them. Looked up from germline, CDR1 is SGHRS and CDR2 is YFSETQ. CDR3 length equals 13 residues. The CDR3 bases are TGCGCCAGCAGCGCCTTTTTGGCGGAGACCCAGTACTTC. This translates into CASSAFLAETQYF.

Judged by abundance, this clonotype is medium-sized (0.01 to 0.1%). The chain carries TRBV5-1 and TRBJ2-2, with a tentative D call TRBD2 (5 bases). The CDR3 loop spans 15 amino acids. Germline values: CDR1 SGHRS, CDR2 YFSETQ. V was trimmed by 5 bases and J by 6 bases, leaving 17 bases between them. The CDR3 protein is CASSQLGKLAGELFF. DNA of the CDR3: TGCGCCAGCAGTCAACTCGGGAAATTGGCCGGGGAGCTGTTTTTT.

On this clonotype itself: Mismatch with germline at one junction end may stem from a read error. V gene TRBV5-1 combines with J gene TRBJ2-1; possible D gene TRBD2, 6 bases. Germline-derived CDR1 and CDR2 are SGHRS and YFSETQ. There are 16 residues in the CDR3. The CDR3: CASSHPNSGIINDQFF. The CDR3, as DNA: TGCGCCAGCAGCCACCCTAATAGCGGTATTATCAATGACCAGTTCTTC.